This TCR beta chain was documented in a study of blood T cell repertoires in COVID-19 (dated by TCRdb to 2018 to 2021). Study-wide context: Samples from collaborators originated in the United States, Italy and Spain and spanned both the acute and convalescent phases of COVID-19. The material from the prospective study consisted of cDNA or gDNA derived from T cells, B-cell-depleted T cells, or PBMCs. Subjects who had been exposed to COVID-19, were actively infected with it, or had recovered from it provided the deeply sampled blood TCRbeta repertoires that made up the dataset. The repertoires were made available in a free public database intended to serve as a resource for research on the immune response to SARS-CoV-2. Samples were obtained from the ongoing ImmuneRACE study (first 160 participants) and from over 1,000 subjects provided by 6 global collaborators. A de-identified subject ID, COVID-19 status, age in years and sex were almost always included in the sample metadata. Where available, HLA class I and class II types were taken from metadata supplied by the sample provider and were not determined by assay-based typing.

TCRbeta CDR3 regions were amplified from genomic DNA by means of the immunoSEQ Assay, a bias-controlled multiplex PCR. The study's own analysis went as follows. Within the assay, amplification of reference gene primers was used to estimate how many nucleated cells each sample contained. To quantify the absolute abundance of each unique TCRbeta CDR3 rearrangement, sequence reads were collapsed and filtered. For each sample, productive Simpson clonality was calculated by taking the square root of Simpson's diversity index across productive rearrangements. Sourced from immuneACCESS, this table was stored by TCRdb with only in-frame sequences that have V and J called. A share of the clones is absent; for the studies checked, an unresolved V gene accounts for under half, and the remainder has no known explanation. V and J calls and clone size follow that table, whereas D and trimming were derived from the DNA. Present in this sample are 200,000 to 300,000 clones, around nine tenths of which were seen just once. Clones ranked in the top ten supply roughly 5% of the sample.

The cysteine opens and the phenylalanine closes a CDR3 of 14 amino acids. Here the CDR3 DNA is all that survives: 42 bases in frame from base 1. Unmatched junction bases come to 2, with V trimmed by 3 bases and J by 1 base. CDR1 and CDR2 are read off the germline V gene as KGHSH and LQKENI. Concerning this clone itself: The antigen it recognizes is unknown. One base away there is no much larger clone; base qualities are not given. Within the sample, other DNA sequences also encode this same CDR3.

The research as a whole found: The amount of clinical and demographic metadata varied by source and participant and was provided uncurated.

In Seattle, one collaborating source enrolled patients while the infection was active and tracked those patients longitudinally over the course of disease. The collaborating institutions used their own protocols to collect whole blood in K2EDTA tubes. For TCRbeta analysis, collaborators shipped samples as frozen whole blood, isolated PBMCs, or DNA extracted from either of those sample types. The receptor was derived from a woman aged 55-69 years with COVID-19, enrolled during active disease. Specimen: peripheral blood. The chain was built from TRBV18 and TRBJ1-2; 7 middle bases align to TRBD1. This receptor has the CDR3 CASSPGQLNYGYTF. DNA sequence: TGTGCCAGCTCACCGGGACAGCTTAACTATGGCTACACCTTC. This CDR3, with the reference TRBV18 and TRBJ1-2 proteins standing in past its ends, gives the full variable domain NAGVMQNPRHLVRRRGQEARLRCSPMKGHSHVYWYRQLPEEGLKFMVYLQKENIIDESGMPKERFSAEFPKEGPSILRIQQVVRGDSAAYFCASSPGQLNYGYTFGSGTRLTVV.